This T cell receptor beta chain was recorded in a study of molecular identifiers for immune sequencing clone quantification. With regard to this clonotype: It may be a read error: a sequence one base away is much more abundant.

Each library that profiled naive CD8 cells came from roughly 18,000 to 920,000 sorted cells with 10%, 30% or 50% RNA. When naive CD8 T cells were sorted, they were gated as CD8+CD4-CCR7+CD45RA+. Germline V gene data show CDR1 as MGHRA and CDR2 as YSYEKL. The CDR3 is 16 amino acids. V dropped 1 base and J dropped 5 bases, with 14 bases sitting between them. Methods described previously, with TCR primers listed, were used for bulk TCR libraries. MiXCR was run by TCRdb on the PCR reads, yielding one entry per CDR3 protein. The sample has some 93,000 distinct CDR3 sequences; about 21% are singletons. The sequencing input was naive CD8+ T cells from blood, with Jurkat cell RNA spiked in. The subset was: FACS-sorted CD8+CD4-CCR7+CD45RA+ naive T cells. The origin of this receptor is a human donor in good health. Some libraries in this study had Jurkat cell RNA spiked in. The chain employs TRBV4-1 and TRBJ2-2; D might be TRBD2 (6 bases). The CDR3 protein is CASSQASAGGTGELFF. CDR3 coding DNA: TGCGCCAGCAGCCAAGCAAGCGCTGGGGGGACCGGGGAGCTGTTTTTT.